This TCR beta chain was sequenced for a study of T cells in Graves' hyperthyroidism and ophthalmopathy. Template material for amplifying TCR beta CDR3 regions consisted of RNA transcripts. During a first-round RT-PCR of the TCR CDR3, the HTBI primer set was used. One entry per CDR3 protein results from TCRdb running MiXCR on the multiplex PCR reads. The sample includes more than 500,000 distinct CDR3 sequences, 14% seen only once; the top ten take 11% to 15%. This clonotype was recorded at least ten times. The J segment lost 5 bases and the V segment lost 1 base, leaving 6 bases of the junction unmatched. Looked up from germline, CDR1 is SGHTA and CDR2 is FQGNSA. The CDR3 has 15 residues. Fresh peripheral blood, approximately 10 ml, yielded the PBMCs.

Sequenced sample: blood. This clonotype was obtained from a woman in her 40s with Graves' hyperthyroidism. The chain links TRBV7-2 to TRBJ2-5; TRBD1 matches 8 bases. The CDR3 DNA reads as TGTGCCAGCAGCTTAGGGTCCAGGGGGCGGGAGACCCAGTACTTC. Residues: CASSLGSRGRETQYF. The full variable domain, completed using reference TRBV7-2 and TRBJ2-5, is GAGVSQSPSNKVTEKGKDVELRCDPISGHTALYWYRQSLGQGLEFLIYFQGNSAPDKSGLPSDRFSAERTGGSVSTLTIQRTQQEDSAVYLCASSLGSRGRETQYFGPGTRLLVL.